This T cell receptor beta chain appears in the sequencing data of a study of shared clonotypes between healthy human individuals. Study-wide findings and caveats: Shared clonotypes: approximately 5% naive CD4, around 3.5% naive CD8, about 2.2% memory CD4, approximately 0.37% memory CD8. The sampled material consisted only of blood, and tissue repertoires are likely to differ.

In replicate PCRs of sorted subsets, approximately 190 ng DNA, 29,000 or so T cell genomes, was used. Original processing notes: Filtering was not the same, since immunoSEQ gave junction-only sequences without quality scores. Only in-frame clones appear in the TCRdb table, and some are missing; sequencing was by immunoSEQ multiplex PCR. V and J calls and clone size are those listed in that table; D and trimming were worked out from the DNA. The sample lists approximately 810,000 clones; almost 95% were seen once. The germline V and J ends were trimmed by 8 bases and 0 bases, with 11 bases remaining between them. The germline V gene encodes CDR1 MDHEN and CDR2 SYDVKM. The CDR3 is 14 amino acids. As for this clone: What it binds is unknown.

Selected positively for CCR7 and CD45RO-negative, naive CD8 cells excluded terminally differentiated effector memory CD45RA+ cells. What was sequenced was naive CD8+ T cells sorted from blood. This chain links TRBV28 with TRBJ2-1; a possible D gene is TRBD1 (5 bases). The source is a man aged 25 to 45 in good health. The DNA for the CDR3 is TGTGCCAGCGAAGAGACAGACTCCTACAATGAGCAGTTCTTC. It is translated as CASEETDSYNEQFF.